This entry features one T cell receptor beta chain sequence. No antigen is known for it. The sample is drawn from a study of beta chain features in type 1 diabetes. Study-wide findings and caveats: Within patients, naive, central memory and Treg TCRB repertoires seemed more similar than within healthy donors. For Type 1 diabetes patients, all four CD4+ subsets carried TCRB CDR3s that were moderately but significantly shorter.

Expressed TCRB transcripts were sequenced because the entire RNA isolate underwent reverse transcription. Naive, central memory and regulatory T cell samples came to a mean of around 3.5 million reads. Repertoires were generated with immunoSEQ multiplex PCR, while TCRdb's copy carries only in-frame clones and drops some. The profile covers more than 250,000 clones, with 15% appearing a single time and 0.015% to 0.019% taken by the ten largest. Germline V lookup: CDR1 SGHRS, CDR2 YFSETQ. V lost 5 bases and J 9 bases, leaving 18 bases between the germline ends. The CDR3 loop spans 14 amino acids. The chain combines TRBV5-1 with TRBJ2-1; possibly TRBD2 for D (5 bases). Sequencing was carried out using naive CD4+ T cells from blood. This clonotype originated in a young man with type 1 diabetes. CDR3 protein: CASSLGLTSGEQFF. The CDR3 nucleotides read TGCGCCAGCAGTCTCGGACTTACCAGCGGTGAGCAGTTCTTC. The full variable domain, its missing parts supplied by reference TRBV5-1 and TRBJ2-1, is KAGVTQTPRYLIKTRGQQVTLSCSPISGHRSVSWYQQTPGQGLQFLFEYFSETQRNKGNFPGRFSGRQFSNSRSEMNVSTLELGDSALYLCASSLGLTSGEQFFGPGTRLTVL.